This TCR beta chain originates from a study of identical twins. Whole-study findings and limits: Whereas memory repertoires showed no such difference, abundant cord blood beta clonotypes carried fewer insertions.

Concerning this clonotype: Its antigen is still unknown.

This CDR3 comprises 16 residues. Germline CDR1 is SGHTA and CDR2 is FQGNSA. The germline V and J ends were trimmed by 1 base and 6 bases, with 17 bases remaining between them. The authors used template switching to add a universal primer site and gave cDNA unique molecular identifiers. Each CDR3 protein is one row after TCRdb ran MiXCR on the 5' RACE reads. The sample includes just over 450,000 distinct CDR3 sequences, 13% to 15% of them seen just once. These records were also assigned to another study, of yellow fever vaccine responses in identical twins.

The sample consisted of CD4+ T cells sorted from blood. This receptor was obtained from a woman younger than 30 in good health. The chain employs TRBV7-2 and TRBJ2-3; D could derive from TRBD1 or TRBD2 (5 bases each). The CDR3 DNA reads TGTGCCAGCAGCTTAGGGGGGAGCGACTTTGTGGATACGCAGTATTTT. This codes for CASSLGGSDFVDTQYF.